The TCR beta chain described here comes from a study of beta chain features in type 1 diabetes. As for the study in general: Healthy donors resembled patients in age, gender and cell yields. Notes on the study in general: When VDJ junctions were examined, type 1 diabetes patients showed fewer insertions and more deletions. The study notes PCR might favor shorter templates equally in patients and controls.

The entirety of the isolated RNA underwent reverse transcription, so expressed TCRB transcripts were sequenced. The table came from immunoSEQ multiplex PCR; TCRdb's copy has only in-frame clones and leaves some out. Of 450,000 to 600,000 clones listed, 30% are singletons. A note on this clone: What it recognizes is unknown.

The CDR3 extends over 15 amino acids. From germline, CDR1 is SGHRS and CDR2 YFSETQ. The V gene end was trimmed by 4 bases and the J gene end by 1 base; junction bases not matched to a gene: 2. The gene calls are TRBV5-1 and TRBJ2-2; 9 bases fit TRBD1. Input material: naive CD4+ T cells from blood. This TCR derives from a man younger than 35 in good health. CDR3 DNA: TGCGCCAGCAGCGGGACAGGGCTGAACACCGGGGAGCTGTTTTTT. Protein sequence: CASSGTGLNTGELFF.